The clone carrying this T cell receptor (beta chain) has a handful of counts. The junction had 20 bases not matched to a gene; V was cut back by 5 bases and J by 5 bases. Germline V gene lookup returns CDR1 LNHDA and CDR2 SQIVND (reference sequence). The length of the CDR3 is 20 residues. Covering alpha and beta chains, TRAV- and TRBV-specific primers were used for the first-strand cDNA. The TCRs were subjected to amplification over about 20 PCR cycles employing a constant-region primer in conjunction with a V-primer adapter. One entry per CDR3 protein results from TCRdb running MiXCR on the reads. The sample contains around 58,000 distinct CDR3 sequences, about 25% of which appear only once. The source of the sample is a study of low-dose radiotherapy and immunotherapy resistance in tumors. Study overall: Each fraction given to Cohort 2 every two weeks delivered 1 Gy, and the total reached 13 Gy over 26 weeks. Every six weeks patients received intravenous ipilimumab 1 mg/kg, and every two weeks they received intravenous nivolumab 240 mg. One day before radiation and immunotherapy, intravenous cyclophosphamide 200 mg/m2 was administered, with this repeated every two weeks.

Time point reported: after trial treatment. Treatment here: LDRT plus nivolumab, ipilimumab, low-dose cyclophosphamide and aspirin (RACIN trial). Eligibility was restricted to patients presenting with advanced solid tumors that lacked tumor-infiltrating lymphocytes. The TCR comes from a male donor with prostate cancer. The sample here was PBMCs, taken after low-dose radiotherapy plus immunotherapy. The chain is built from TRBV19 and TRBJ2-5; 13 bases are shared with TRBD2. CDR3 region: CASSSALTVLAGGRRETQYF. Written as DNA, the CDR3 is TGTGCCAGTAGTTCCGCCTTGACCGTACTAGCGGGGGGGCGACGGGAGACCCAGTACTTC. Complete variable domain (other parts from reference TRBV19 and TRBJ2-5): DGGITQSPKYLFRKEGQNVTLSCEQNLNHDAMYWYRQDPGQGLRLIYYSQIVNDFQKGDIAEGYSVSREKKESFPLTVTSAQKNPTAFYLCASSSALTVLAGGRRETQYFGPGTRLLVL.